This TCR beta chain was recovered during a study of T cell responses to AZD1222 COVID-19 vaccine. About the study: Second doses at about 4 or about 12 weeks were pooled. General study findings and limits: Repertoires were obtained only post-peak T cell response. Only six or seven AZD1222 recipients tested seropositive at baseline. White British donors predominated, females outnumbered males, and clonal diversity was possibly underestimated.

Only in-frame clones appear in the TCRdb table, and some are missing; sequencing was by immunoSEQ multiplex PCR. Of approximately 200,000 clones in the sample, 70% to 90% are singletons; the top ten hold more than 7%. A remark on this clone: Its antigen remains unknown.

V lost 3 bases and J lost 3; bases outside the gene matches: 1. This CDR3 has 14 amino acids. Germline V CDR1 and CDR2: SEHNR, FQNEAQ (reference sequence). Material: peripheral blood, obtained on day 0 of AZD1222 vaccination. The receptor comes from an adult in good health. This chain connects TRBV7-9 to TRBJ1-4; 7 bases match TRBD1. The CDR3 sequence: CASSLGTANEKLFF. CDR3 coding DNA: TGTGCCAGCAGCTTGGGGACAGCTAATGAAAAACTGTTTTTT.